These 25 T cell receptor beta chains were all obtained from the same sample, sequenced in a study of cytomegalovirus exposure and HLA in healthy donors. Clones were sequenced by immunoSEQ multiplex PCR, and TCRdb holds only the in-frame ones, with some missing. The sample lists about 130,000 clones; almost 90% were seen once. The sequencing sample was made of PBMCs. Receptors were obtained from a man aged 25-45 years in good health and CMV-seronegative.

This chain uses TRBV30 with TRBJ2-7, with D maybe TRBD1 (6 bases). Trimming shortened V by 4 bases and J by 5 bases, and 15 bases separated the two germline ends. Germline assignment: CDR1 GTSNPN and CDR2 SVGIG (reference sequence). The CDR3 contains 13 residues. CDR3: CAWNTGTSHEQYF. The CDR3 DNA follows: TGTGCCTGGAATACCGGGACATCCCACGAGCAGTACTTC. Combining the CDR3 with reference TRBV30 and TRBJ2-7 gives the whole variable domain SQTIHQWPATLVQPVGSPLSLECTVEGTSNPNLYWYRQAAGRGLQLLFYSVGIGQISSEVPQNLSASRPQDRQFILSSKKLLLSDSGFYLCAWNTGTSHEQYFGPGTRLTVT.

The chain employs TRBV11-2 and TRBJ2-2, with 10 bases identical to TRBD1. CDR1 and CDR2 from the germline V gene are SGHAT and FQNNGV. CDR3 length: 16 amino acids. With V trimmed by 5 bases and J by 6 bases, 9 bases remained unmatched. CDR3 residues: CASSPLDRGLAGELFF. CDR3 DNA: TGTGCCAGCAGCCCATTAGACAGGGGGCTGGCCGGGGAGCTGTTTTTT. The full variable domain, completed using reference TRBV11-2 and TRBJ2-2, is EAGVAQSPRYKIIEKRQSVAFWCNPISGHATLYWYQQILGQGPKLLIQFQNNGVVDDSQLPKDRFSAERLKGVDSTLKIQPAKLEDSAVYLCASSPLDRGLAGELFFGEGSRLTVL.

V and J are TRBV10-3 and TRBJ1-2; no definite D call. The germline CDR1 and CDR2 sequences are ENHRY and SYGVKD. The CDR3 has 11 amino acids. Trimming took off 6 bases at V and 6 bases at J, with 8 bases between the two ends. The CDR3 sequence is CAIRAGDGYTF. The CDR3 DNA sequence: TGTGCCATCAGAGCCGGTGATGGCTACACCTTC.

V gene TRBV27 combines with J gene TRBJ2-7; D ambiguous. The CDR3 runs to 14 residues. Germline V gives CDR1 MNHEY, CDR2 SMNVEV (reference sequence). Trimming left V 3 bases short and J 0 bases short, with 9 bases between. CDR3 sequence (DNA): TGTGCCAGCAGTTTTAACCACTTCTCCTACGAGCAGTACTTC. As protein: CASSFNHFSYEQYF.

V gene TRBV14 combines with J gene TRBJ2-1, with 11 bases fitting TRBD2. The V gene's germline CDR1 is SGHDN and CDR2 FVKESK. This CDR3 is 16 amino acids long. The J segment lost 1 base and the V segment lost 3 bases, leaving 2 bases of the junction unmatched. CDR3 nucleotide sequence: TGTGCCAGCAGCCAGCTAGCGGGAGGTTCCTACAATGAGCAGTTCTTC. It codes for CASSQLAGGSYNEQFF.

This chain links TRBV2 with TRBJ2-1, with TRBD2 as a possible D gene (6 bases). The ends were cut back, 5 bases at V and 8 bases at J, with 16 bases in the middle. The germline gives CDR1 SNHLY, CDR2 FYNNEI. This CDR3 comprises 14 residues. The CDR3: CASSSTRGSDEQFF. As DNA, the CDR3 is TGTGCCAGCAGTTCGACTAGAGGTAGCGATGAGCAGTTCTTC.

J is TRBJ2-3 and V is TRBV25-1; 9 positions agree with TRBD2. The CDR3 extends over 16 amino acids. In germline, CDR1 is MGHDK, CDR2 SYGVNS. Trimming cost V 0 bases and J 6 bases; bases outside gene matches: 7. CDR3 protein: CASSEYGAGGWDTQYF. The CDR3 DNA reads as TGTGCCAGCAGTGAATACGGTGCGGGAGGGTGGGATACGCAGTATTTT. Combining the CDR3 with reference TRBV25-1 and TRBJ2-3 gives the whole variable domain EADIYQTPRYLVIGTGKKITLECSQTMGHDKMYWYQQDPGMELHLIHYSYGVNSTEKGDLSSESTVSRIRTEHFPLTLESARPSHTSQYLCASSEYGAGGWDTQYFGPGTRLTVL.

V usage is TRBV6-6 and J usage is TRBJ2-7; tentatively, D is TRBD1 (5 bases). Germline lookup yields CDR1 MNHNY and CDR2 SVGAGI (reference sequence). The V and J ends lost 6 bases and 3 bases respectively, with 12 bases between them. The CDR3 extends over 13 amino acids. CDR3 loop: CASSPTQGYEQYF. The CDR3 nucleotides are TGTGCCAGCAGCCCCACCCAGGGCTACGAGCAGTACTTC.

J is TRBJ2-7 and V is TRBV27, with TRBD2 matching over 13 bases. Trimming removed 6 bases from V and 3 bases from J; junction bases left unmatched: 2. Per the germline V gene, CDR1 is MNHEY and CDR2 is SMNVEV (reference sequence). This CDR3 comprises 14 residues. The CDR3 DNA is TGTGCCAGCAGCAGGACTAGCGGGAGCTACGAGCAGTACTTC. It is translated as CASSRTSGSYEQYF.

This clone was seen just once. The rearrangement links TRBV27 to TRBJ2-3; no reliable D call. Trimming took 5 bases from V and 4 from J, leaving 7 bases between them. Germline V gene data show CDR1 as MNHEY and CDR2 as SMNVEV (reference sequence). The CDR3 extends over 12 amino acids. The DNA for the CDR3 is TGTGCCAGCAGTCCCCGGTCAGATACGCAGTATTTT. This encodes CASSPRSDTQYF.

This chain connects TRBV4-1 to TRBJ1-2; TRBD1 is a possible D gene (5 bases). The CDR3 runs 13 residues. Germline lookup yields CDR1 MGHRA and CDR2 YSYEKL. V dropped 4 bases and J dropped 0 bases, with 6 bases sitting between them. The CDR3 spells CASSPRANYGYTF. CDR3 coding DNA: TGCGCCAGCAGCCCCAGGGCTAACTATGGCTACACCTTC.

The chain combines TRBV2 with TRBJ2-1, with D perhaps TRBD2 (6 bases). This CDR3 is built from 13 residues. V shed 6 bases and J shed 6 bases, with 12 bases lying between them. CDR1 is SNHLY, CDR2 FYNNEI, per germline. Here the CDR3 reads CASRSTGSNEQFF. CDR3 in DNA: TGTGCCAGCAGATCGACCGGGAGCAATGAGCAGTTCTTC.

The gene calls are TRBV6-5 and TRBJ1-6; D is undetermined. The CDR3 contains 13 residues. Germline V gene data show CDR1 as MNHEY and CDR2 as SVGAGI. V dropped 3 bases and J dropped 8 bases, with 8 bases sitting between them. The CDR3 DNA reads as TGTGCCAGCAGTTATCGGCAGGATTCACCCCTCCACTTT. Translation: CASSYRQDSPLHF.

This chain links TRBV5-1 with TRBJ2-3; D is unclear. Germline-derived CDR1 and CDR2 are SGHRS and YFSETQ. The germline V and J ends were trimmed by 5 bases and 2 bases, with 6 bases remaining between them. There are 12 residues in the CDR3. CDR3 residues: CASREHTDTQYF. In DNA, the CDR3 is TGCGCCAGCAGGGAGCACACAGATACGCAGTATTTT.

CDR3 in amino acids: CASSQDGQGGLFF. The CDR3 DNA follows: TGCGCCAGCAGCCAAGATGGCCAGGGTGGGCTGTTTTTT. The chain carries TRBV4-3 and TRBJ2-2; a weak D match, TRBD1 (5 bases). This CDR3 has 13 residues. The V end lost 0 bases, the J end lost 13 bases, and 12 bases lay between the germline ends. Germline V gene lookup returns CDR1 LGHNA and CDR2 YSLEER.

The chain combines TRBV11-3 with TRBJ2-7, with D maybe TRBD2 (7 bases). CDR3 length: 15 residues. Germline V gene lookup returns CDR1 SGHNT and CDR2 YENEEA. V lost 5 bases and J 0 bases, leaving 14 bases between the germline ends. As DNA, the CDR3 is TGTGCCAGCAGCCCGGGGGCGGGAGTCTCCTACGAGCAGTACTTC. Protein sequence: CASSPGAGVSYEQYF.

V usage is TRBV5-4 and J usage is TRBJ2-1, with 9 positions matching TRBD2. Trimming removed 4 bases from V and 2 bases from J; junction bases left unmatched: 7. This CDR3 is built from 16 residues. Germline loops: CDR1 SGHNT, CDR2 YYREEE (reference sequence). Here the CDR3 reads CASSPVAGATYNEQFF. The CDR3, as DNA: TGTGCCAGCAGCCCAGTAGCGGGAGCCACCTACAATGAGCAGTTCTTC. The full variable domain, its missing parts supplied by reference TRBV5-4 and TRBJ2-1, is ETGVTQSPTHLIKTRGQQVTLRCSSQSGHNTVSWYQQALGQGPQFIFQYYREEENGRGNFPPRFSGLQFPNYSSELNVNALELDDSALYLCASSPVAGATYNEQFFGPGTRLTVL.

The chain is built from TRBV7-8 and TRBJ2-7; no definite D call. The CDR3 is made up of 15 amino acids. V lost 5 bases to trimming and J lost 0 bases, with 14 bases between them. Germline V CDR1 and CDR2: SGHVS, FQNEAQ. CDR3 nucleotide sequence: TGTGCCAGCAGCCACGCGGCCCAGAGCTCCTACGAGCAGTACTTC. Encoded protein: CASSHAAQSSYEQYF.

The rearrangement joins TRBV27 to TRBJ2-1; tentative D call: TRBD1 (5 bases). The germline CDR1 and CDR2 sequences are MNHEY and SMNVEV (reference sequence). The CDR3 covers 14 residues. V was pared by 10 bases and J by 3 bases, with 16 bases between. CDR3 region: CATYSPRGYNEQFF. In DNA, the CDR3 is TGTGCCACCTACAGTCCTAGGGGCTACAATGAGCAGTTCTTC.

The rearrangement uses TRBV20-1 and TRBJ2-3; D unclear. Trimming took 3 bases from V and 6 from J, leaving 7 bases between them. Germline CDR1 DFQATT, CDR2 SNEGSKA (reference sequence). The CDR3 covers 11 residues. CDR3 in DNA: TGCAGTGCTAGTGTGCAGGATACGCAGTATTTT. Its protein product is CSASVQDTQYF.

This clone was seen a handful of times. V usage is TRBV4-3 and J usage is TRBJ2-2; 11 bases align to TRBD2. The ends lost 2 bases at V and 3 bases at J; junction bases unmatched: 8. The length of the CDR3 is 18 residues. CDR1 and CDR2 from the germline V gene are LGHNA and YSLEER. CDR3 in amino acids: CASSQRLAGSVDTGELFF. The CDR3 DNA sequence: TGCGCCAGCAGCCAAAGACTAGCGGGATCTGTTGACACCGGGGAGCTGTTTTTT.

The J gene is TRBJ1-2, the V gene TRBV30, with 7 bases fitting TRBD1. CDR1 and CDR2 (germline): GTSNPN, SVGIG (reference sequence). The CDR3 is 13 amino acids. Trimming took 6 bases from V and 8 from J; bases not matched to a gene: 12. This CDR3 reads CACGGGVWGGYTF. CDR3 coding DNA: TGTGCCTGCGGAGGGGGCGTCTGGGGAGGCTACACCTTC.

This chain joins TRBV14 and TRBJ1-2, with D possibly being TRBD1 (5 bases). The V and J ends lost 0 bases and 7 bases respectively, with 6 bases between them. Germline V gene lookup returns CDR1 SGHDN and CDR2 FVKESK. The CDR3 spans 12 residues. For the CDR3, the DNA is TGTGCCAGCAGCCAAGACAGGGTTGGCTACACCTTC. It specifies CASSQDRVGYTF.

V usage is TRBV7-2 and J usage is TRBJ2-7; 9 positions agree with TRBD1. The CDR3 contains 15 residues. CDR1 and CDR2 (germline): SGHTA, FQGNSA. Trimming removed 5 bases from V and 1 base from J; junction bases left unmatched: 6. The chain's CDR3 is CASSTHGTGSYEQYF. In nucleotides, the CDR3 is TGTGCCAGCAGCACTCATGGGACAGGGTCCTACGAGCAGTACTTC.

This chain connects TRBV7-9 to TRBJ2-2; possibly TRBD2 for D (7 bases). Looked up from germline, CDR1 is SEHNR and CDR2 is FQNEAQ (reference sequence). V was shortened by 7 bases and J by 5 bases, with 14 bases between the two germline ends. The CDR3 covers 14 residues. The CDR3 bases are TGTGCCAGCATCGGGGCGGGGGCGACCGGGGAGCTGTTTTTT. Protein sequence: CASIGAGATGELFF.